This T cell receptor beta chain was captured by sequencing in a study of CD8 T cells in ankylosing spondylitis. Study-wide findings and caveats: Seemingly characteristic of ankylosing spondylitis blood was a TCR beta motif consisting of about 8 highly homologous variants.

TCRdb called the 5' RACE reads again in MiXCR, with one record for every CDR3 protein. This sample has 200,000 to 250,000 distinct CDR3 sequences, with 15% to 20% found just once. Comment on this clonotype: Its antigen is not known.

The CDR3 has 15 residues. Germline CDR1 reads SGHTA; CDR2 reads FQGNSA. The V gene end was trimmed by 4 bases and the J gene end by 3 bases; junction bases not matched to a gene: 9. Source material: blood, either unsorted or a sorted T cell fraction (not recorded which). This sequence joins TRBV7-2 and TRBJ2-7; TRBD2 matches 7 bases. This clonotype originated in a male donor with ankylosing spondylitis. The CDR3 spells CASSSQSGDFYEQYF. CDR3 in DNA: TGTGCCAGCAGCTCACAGAGCGGGGACTTCTACGAGCAGTACTTC.